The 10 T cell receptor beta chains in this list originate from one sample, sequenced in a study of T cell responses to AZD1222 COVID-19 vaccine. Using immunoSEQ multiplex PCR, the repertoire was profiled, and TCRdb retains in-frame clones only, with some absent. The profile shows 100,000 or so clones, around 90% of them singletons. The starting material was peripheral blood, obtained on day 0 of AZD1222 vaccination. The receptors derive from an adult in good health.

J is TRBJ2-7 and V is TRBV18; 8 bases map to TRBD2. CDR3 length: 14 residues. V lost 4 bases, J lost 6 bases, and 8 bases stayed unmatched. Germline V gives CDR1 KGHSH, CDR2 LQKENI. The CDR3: CASSLSSGFGEQYF. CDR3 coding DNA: TGTGCCAGCTCACTATCTAGCGGGTTCGGCGAGCAGTACTTC. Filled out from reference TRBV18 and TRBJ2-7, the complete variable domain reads NAGVMQNPRHLVRRRGQEARLRCSPMKGHSHVYWYRQLPEEGLKFMVYLQKENIIDESGMPKERFSAEFPKEGPSILRIQQVVRGDSAAYFCASSLSSGFGEQYFGPGTRLTVT.

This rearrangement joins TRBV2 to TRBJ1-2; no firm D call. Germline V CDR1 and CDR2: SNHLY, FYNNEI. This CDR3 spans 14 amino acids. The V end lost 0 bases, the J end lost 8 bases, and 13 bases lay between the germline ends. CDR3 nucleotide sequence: TGTGCCAGCAGTGAAGCGTTCGGAACGGGAGGCTACACCTTC. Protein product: CASSEAFGTGGYTF.

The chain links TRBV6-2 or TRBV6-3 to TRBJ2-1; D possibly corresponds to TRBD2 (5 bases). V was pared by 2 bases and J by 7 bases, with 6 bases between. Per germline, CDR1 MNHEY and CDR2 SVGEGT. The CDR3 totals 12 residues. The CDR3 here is CASSYGGNEQFF. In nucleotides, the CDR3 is TGTGCCAGCAGTTACGGCGGGAATGAGCAGTTCTTC.

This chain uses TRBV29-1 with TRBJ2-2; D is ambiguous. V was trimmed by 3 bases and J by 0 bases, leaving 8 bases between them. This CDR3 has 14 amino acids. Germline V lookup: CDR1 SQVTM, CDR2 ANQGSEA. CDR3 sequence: CSVEGDTNTGELFF. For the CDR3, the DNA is TGCAGCGTTGAGGGTGACACGAACACCGGGGAGCTGTTTTTT.

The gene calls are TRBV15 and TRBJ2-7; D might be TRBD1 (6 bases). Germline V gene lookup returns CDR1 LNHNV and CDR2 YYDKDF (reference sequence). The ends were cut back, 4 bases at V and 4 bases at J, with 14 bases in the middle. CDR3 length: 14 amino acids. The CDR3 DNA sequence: TGTGCCACCAGCACCCATACTAGGGGGTACGAGCAGTACTTC. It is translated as CATSTHTRGYEQYF.

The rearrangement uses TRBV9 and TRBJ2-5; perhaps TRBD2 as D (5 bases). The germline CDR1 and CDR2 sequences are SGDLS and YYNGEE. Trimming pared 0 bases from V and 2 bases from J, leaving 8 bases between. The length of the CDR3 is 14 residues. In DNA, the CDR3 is TGTGCCAGCAGCGTAGCGGGATTGCAAGAGACCCAGTACTTC. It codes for CASSVAGLQETQYF.

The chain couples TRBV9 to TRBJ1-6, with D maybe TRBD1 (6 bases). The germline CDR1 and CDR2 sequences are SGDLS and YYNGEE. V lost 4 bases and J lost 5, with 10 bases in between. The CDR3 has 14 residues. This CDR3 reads CASSPTGNNSPLHF. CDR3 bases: TGTGCCAGCAGCCCAACAGGGAATAATTCACCCCTCCACTTT.

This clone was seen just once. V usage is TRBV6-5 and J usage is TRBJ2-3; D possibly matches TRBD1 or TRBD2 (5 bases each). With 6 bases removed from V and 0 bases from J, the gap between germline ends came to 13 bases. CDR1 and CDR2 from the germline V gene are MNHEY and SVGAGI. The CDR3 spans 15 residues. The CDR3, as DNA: TGTGCCAGCAGCAACTCGTGGGGGAGCACAGATACGCAGTATTTT. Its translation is CASSNSWGSTDTQYF.

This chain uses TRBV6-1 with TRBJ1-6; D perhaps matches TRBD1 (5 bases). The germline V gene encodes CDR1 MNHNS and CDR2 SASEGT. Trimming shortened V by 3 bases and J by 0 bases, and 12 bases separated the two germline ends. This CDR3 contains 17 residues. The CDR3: CASSDIRVSSYNSPLHF. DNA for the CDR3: TGTGCCAGCAGTGACATCAGGGTAAGCTCCTATAATTCACCCCTCCACTTT.

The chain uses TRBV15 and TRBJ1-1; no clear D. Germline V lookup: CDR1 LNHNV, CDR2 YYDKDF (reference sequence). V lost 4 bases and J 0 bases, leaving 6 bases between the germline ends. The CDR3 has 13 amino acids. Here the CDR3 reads CATSIGMNTEAFF. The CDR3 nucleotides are TGTGCCACCAGCATCGGGATGAACACTGAAGCTTTCTTT. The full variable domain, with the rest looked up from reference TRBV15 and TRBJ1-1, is DAMVIQNPRYQVTQFGKPVTLSCSQTLNHNVMYWYQQKSSQAPKLLFHYYDKDFNNEADTPDNFQSRRPNTSFCFLDIRSPGLGDTAMYLCATSIGMNTEAFFGQGTRLTVV.